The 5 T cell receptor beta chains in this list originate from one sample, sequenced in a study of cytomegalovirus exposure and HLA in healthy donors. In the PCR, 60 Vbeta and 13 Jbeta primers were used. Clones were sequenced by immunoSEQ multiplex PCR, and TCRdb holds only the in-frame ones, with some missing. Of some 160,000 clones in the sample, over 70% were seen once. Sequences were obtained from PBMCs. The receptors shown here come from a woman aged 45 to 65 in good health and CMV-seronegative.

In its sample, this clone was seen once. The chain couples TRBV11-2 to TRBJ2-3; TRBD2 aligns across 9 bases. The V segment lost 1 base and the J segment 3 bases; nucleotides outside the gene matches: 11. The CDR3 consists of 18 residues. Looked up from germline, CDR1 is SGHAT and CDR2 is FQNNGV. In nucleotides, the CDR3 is TGTGCCAGCAGCTTAGCCGGGACTAGCCGTTCCGGAACAGATACGCAGTATTTT. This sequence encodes CASSLAGTSRSGTDTQYF.

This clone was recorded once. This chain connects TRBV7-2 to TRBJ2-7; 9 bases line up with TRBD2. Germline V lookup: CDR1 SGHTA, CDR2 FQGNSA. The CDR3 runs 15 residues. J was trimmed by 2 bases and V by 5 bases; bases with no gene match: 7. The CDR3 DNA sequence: TGTGCCAGCAGCCTAACTAGCGGGTTCGCCTACGAGCAGTACTTC. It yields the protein CASSLTSGFAYEQYF.

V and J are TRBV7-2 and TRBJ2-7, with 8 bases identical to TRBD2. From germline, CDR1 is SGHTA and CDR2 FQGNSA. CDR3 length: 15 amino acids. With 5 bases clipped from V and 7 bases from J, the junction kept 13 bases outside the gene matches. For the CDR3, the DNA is TGTGCCAGCAGCCCCGGGGGGGGCGGGAGCTTTGAGCAGTACTTC. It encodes CASSPGGGGSFEQYF.

For the CDR3, the DNA is TGTGCCAGTCACCAACAGGGGGCGAACACTGAAGCTTTCTTT. As protein: CASHQQGANTEAFF. The V gene is TRBV7-9, the J gene TRBJ1-1; 9 bases align to TRBD1. In germline, CDR1 is SEHNR, CDR2 FQNEAQ (reference sequence). The CDR3 contains 14 residues. V trimming: 9 bases; J trimming: 1 base; junction bases outside the gene matches: 6.

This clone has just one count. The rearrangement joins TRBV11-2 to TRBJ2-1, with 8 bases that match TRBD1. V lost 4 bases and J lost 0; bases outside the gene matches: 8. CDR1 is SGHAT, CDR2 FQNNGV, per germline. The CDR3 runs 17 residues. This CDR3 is CASSYQGTGGSYNEQFF. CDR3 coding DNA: TGTGCCAGCAGCTACCAGGGTACAGGGGGCTCCTACAATGAGCAGTTCTTC.